The present TCR beta chain was sequenced within a study of blood T cell repertoires in COVID-19. Across the study: T cells, B-cell-depleted T cells, or PBMCs provided the cDNA or gDNA that served as material.

Original analysis: Using reference gene primer amplification, nucleated cell counts were estimated. Method: immunoSEQ multiplex PCR; TCRdb's copy keeps in-frame clones and lacks some. That table gives V, J and clone size, and the DNA gave D and trimming. The sample holds more than 130,000 clones, about 83% seen once. Germline V CDR1 and CDR2: SGHTA, FQGTGA. Trimming cost V 5 bases and J 7 bases, with 8 bases left between them. This CDR3 has 12 residues. The sequence was obtained from a woman between 40 and 50 years old with acute or convalescent COVID-19. Source material: peripheral blood. This sequence joins TRBV7-3 and TRBJ2-2, with D possibly matching TRBD2 (6 bases). DNA for the CDR3: TGTGCCAGCAGCCGGAGGGGCGGGGAGCTGTTTTTT. Translating it yields CASSRRGGELFF.